The 24 T cell receptor beta chains given below trace back to one sample, sequenced in a study of spatial heterogeneity in lung cancer. Time point here: sample taken at primary tumor resection. Whole RNA obtained from tumor, nontumor lung or frozen PBMC underwent sequencing without sorting. A single record per CDR3 protein comes from TCRdb applying MiXCR to the 5' RACE reads. This sample has around 50,000 distinct CDR3 sequences, with approximately 7.6% found just once. This material consisted of PBMCs, taken at surgery. These TCRs come from a female donor with early-stage non-small cell lung cancer.

The V call is TRBV24-1, the J call TRBJ2-2; 8 nucleotides line up with TRBD1. The V segment lost 3 bases and the J segment 5 bases; nucleotides outside the gene matches: 7. Germline V gene lookup returns CDR1 KGHDR and CDR2 SFDVKD. This CDR3 spans 16 amino acids. The CDR3 protein is CATSDPGQGLTGELFF. In DNA form, the CDR3 reads TGTGCCACCAGTGATCCCGGACAGGGATTAACCGGGGAGCTGTTTTTT.

The J gene is TRBJ2-4, the V gene TRBV28; D uncertain. The CDR3 has 16 residues. Per germline, CDR1 MDHEN and CDR2 SYDVKM. Trimming left V 5 bases short and J 0 bases short, with 14 bases between. CDR3 bases: TGTGCCAGCAGTATTGACCCGAGGCGAGCCAAAAACATTCAGTACTTC. This encodes CASSIDPRRAKNIQYF.

This chain links TRBV28 with TRBJ1-3; D is unclear. The CDR3 totals 11 residues. Deletions cut 3 bases from V and 6 bases from J, with 3 bases between. Per germline, CDR1 MDHEN and CDR2 SYDVKM. The CDR3, as DNA: TGTGCCAGCAGTTTTCAAAACACCATATATTTT. Amino acids: CASSFQNTIYF.

V gene TRBV10-3 combines with J gene TRBJ2-7; no clear D gene. Between the trimmed V and J ends, which lost 2 bases and 3 bases, there was a span of 8 bases. This CDR3 has 13 residues. The germline CDR1 and CDR2 sequences are ENHRY and SYGVKD. The CDR3 nucleotides read TGTGCCATCAGTGAGGTAGGGATCTACGAGCAGTACTTC. It specifies CAISEVGIYEQYF.

The sample holds many counts of this clonotype. The V call is TRBV28, the J call TRBJ1-2; D gene uncertain. Germline V gene lookup returns CDR1 MDHEN and CDR2 SYDVKM. The V end lost 7 bases, the J end lost 1 base, and 4 bases lay between the germline ends. This CDR3 spans 11 amino acids. The CDR3 DNA reads as TGTGCCAGCAAAAATAACTATGGCTACACCTTC. Translating gives CASKNNYGYTF.

This clonotype was observed a few times. The V gene is TRBV6-1, the J gene TRBJ2-3, with unresolved D. The CDR3 totals 13 residues. Looked up from germline, CDR1 is MNHNS and CDR2 is SASEGT. V was clipped by 5 bases and J by 6 bases, with 12 bases between them. CDR3 protein: CASSREKSDTQYF. The CDR3 DNA sequence: TGTGCCAGCAGTAGAGAAAAATCTGATACGCAGTATTTT.

This clonotype was detected ten times or more. V and J are TRBV2 and TRBJ2-7; 11 nucleotides agree with TRBD1. V trimming: 8 bases; J trimming: 7 bases; junction bases outside the gene matches: 10. The CDR3 runs 14 residues. CDR1 and CDR2 from the germline V gene are SNHLY and FYNNEI. CDR3 nucleotide sequence: TGTGCCAGCGATGGTGGACAGGGGGCCCAGGAGCAGTACTTC. As protein: CASDGGQGAQEQYF.

This rearrangement joins TRBV7-2 to TRBJ1-2, with a tentative D call TRBD1 (6 bases). The V gene's germline CDR1 is SGHTA and CDR2 FQGNSA. The V end was cut by 4 bases, the J end by 0 bases, with 12 bases between. The CDR3 totals 15 residues. CDR3 in amino acids: CASSSGAGSNYGYTF. The CDR3, as DNA: TGTGCCAGCAGCTCAGGGGCCGGATCTAACTATGGCTACACCTTC.

The chain joins TRBV10-3 to TRBJ2-5, with a tentative D call TRBD2 (6 bases). Germline CDR1 reads ENHRY; CDR2 reads SYGVKD. Between the trimmed V and J ends, which lost 6 bases and 2 bases, there was a span of 10 bases. This CDR3 spans 13 amino acids. The CDR3 here is CAIRRTIQETQYF. CDR3 sequence (DNA): TGTGCCATCAGGAGGACTATACAAGAGACCCAGTACTTC.

The chain links TRBV20-1 to TRBJ2-3; 10 bases fit TRBD2. Unmatched junction bases numbered 6, after V lost 4 bases and J lost 5 bases. The germline gives CDR1 DFQATT, CDR2 SNEGSKA (reference sequence). There are 14 residues in the CDR3. The CDR3 region has the DNA TGCAGTGCTACTAGCGGGGGACTAGAAGATACGCAGTATTTT. Encoded protein: CSATSGGLEDTQYF.

There are many counts of this clonotype. The V and J genes are TRBV20-1 and TRBJ2-1; D remains ambiguous. Germline loops: CDR1 DFQATT, CDR2 SNEGSKA (reference sequence). CDR3 length: 20 residues. The V end was cut by 0 bases, the J end by 0 bases, with 24 bases between. The CDR3 DNA reads TGCAGTGCTAGAGATCCTATCGGGCTCCATGTGCGGAGCTCCTACAATGAGCAGTTCTTC. This encodes CSARDPIGLHVRSSYNEQFF.

This clonotype was detected ten times or more. The CDR3 nucleotides are TGCAGCGTTGAAATCCAGAACACTGAAGCTTTCTTT. Its protein product is CSVEIQNTEAFF. The chain carries TRBV29-1 and TRBJ1-1; no clear D. V lost 2 bases to trimming and J lost 1 base, with 5 bases between them. The CDR3 sequence is 12 residues long. Germline V gene lookup returns CDR1 SQVTM and CDR2 ANQGSEA.

J is TRBJ2-3 and V is TRBV7-2; maybe TRBD2 (5 bases). The germline CDR1 and CDR2 sequences are SGHTA and FQGNSA. There are 15 residues in the CDR3. V lost 7 bases and J 2 bases, leaving 16 bases between the germline ends. CDR3 in amino acids: CASTLLGFFTDTQYF. CDR3 nucleotide sequence: TGTGCCAGCACCCTACTAGGGTTTTTCACAGATACGCAGTATTTT.

Ten or more counts support this clonotype. This chain connects TRBV5-1 to TRBJ2-2, with 7 nucleotides matching TRBD1. J gave up 4 bases and V 5 bases, and 8 bases lay outside the gene matches. There are 15 residues in the CDR3. Germline CDR1 and CDR2: SGHRS and YFSETQ. The CDR3 here is CASSFVQGFTGELFF. The CDR3 DNA reads TGCGCCAGCAGTTTTGTACAGGGGTTCACCGGGGAGCTGTTTTTT.

This clonotype was detected a few times. The CDR3 sequence: CARLGVGDPKNQPQHF. CDR3 DNA sequence: TGTGCCAGACTTGGGGTAGGGGACCCTAAAAATCAGCCCCAGCATTTT. This chain joins TRBV21-1 and TRBJ1-5; the table assigns TRBD1, which was not confirmed against the DNA. TRBV21-1 is described as a pseudogene. The CDR3 is 16 residues long.

This clonotype was seen a handful of times. V is TRBV5-4 and J is TRBJ2-5; 8 nucleotides agree with TRBD2. With 5 bases clipped from V and 1 base from J, the junction kept 7 bases outside the gene matches. The CDR3 totals 15 residues. The germline CDR1 and CDR2 sequences are SGHNT and YYREEE (reference sequence). Written as DNA, the CDR3 is TGTGCCAGCAGTCCTCCGGGGGGGATCCAAGAGACCCAGTACTTC. Residues: CASSPPGGIQETQYF.

This clonotype was detected many times. This chain uses TRBV19 with TRBJ2-3, with a weak D call TRBD1 (5 bases). Germline V lookup: CDR1 LNHDA, CDR2 SQIVND (reference sequence). The CDR3 length is 15 residues. Trimming pared 6 bases from V and 0 bases from J, leaving 13 bases between. This CDR3 reads CASRISRQSTDTQYF. In DNA, the CDR3 is TGTGCCAGTAGAATTTCTCGACAGAGCACAGATACGCAGTATTTT. The variable domain in full, with the rest retrieved from reference TRBV19 and TRBJ2-3, is DGGITQSPKYLFRKEGQNVTLSCEQNLNHDAMYWYRQDPGQGLRLIYYSQIVNDFQKGDIAEGYSVSREKKESFPLTVTSAQKNPTAFYLCASRISRQSTDTQYFGPGTRLTVL.

The chain recombines TRBV11-2 with TRBJ1-6, with a possible D match to TRBD1 (5 bases). In germline, CDR1 is SGHAT, CDR2 FQNNGV. The CDR3 contains 17 residues. The V end lost 5 bases, the J end lost 7 bases, and 21 bases lay between the germline ends. Here the CDR3 reads CASSPRPGAARNSPLHF. The CDR3 DNA sequence: TGTGCCAGCAGCCCCAGGCCCGGGGCAGCTAGAAATTCACCCCTCCACTTT.

This clonotype was recorded many times. V is TRBV27 and J is TRBJ2-7; 9 bases agree with TRBD2. Germline lookup yields CDR1 MNHEY and CDR2 SMNVEV (reference sequence). This CDR3 is built from 17 residues. The ends lost 2 bases at V and 1 base at J; junction bases unmatched: 9. CDR3 sequence: CASSLTASGAHSYEQYF. Here the CDR3 DNA reads TGTGCCAGCAGTTTAACCGCTAGCGGGGCCCATTCCTACGAGCAGTACTTC.

This clonotype has only a few counts. The CDR3 reads CASSLVGTPSSYEQYF. CDR3 in DNA: TGTGCCAGCAGCTTGGTCGGGACACCGAGCTCCTACGAGCAGTACTTC. The chain uses TRBV5-5 and TRBJ2-7; possible D gene TRBD1, 6 bases. V lost 0 bases to trimming and J lost 0 bases, with 13 bases between them. CDR3 length equals 16 residues. Germline V gene data show CDR1 as SGHKS and CDR2 as YYEKEE (reference sequence).

This clonotype appeared a few times. The V gene is TRBV30, the J gene TRBJ2-5, with 7 nucleotides matching TRBD2. Germline V CDR1 and CDR2: GTSNPN, SVGIG (reference sequence). This CDR3 is built from 14 residues. The ends lost 0 bases at V and 4 bases at J; junction bases unmatched: 5. The CDR3 sequence: CAWSVQAGRETQYF. The CDR3 coding sequence is TGTGCCTGGAGTGTACAAGCGGGGAGAGAGACCCAGTACTTC.

CDR3 in DNA: TGTGCCAGCAAAGGGGAGGGCTACACCTTC. It yields the protein CASKGEGYTF. The chain employs TRBV2 and TRBJ1-2, with a possible D match to TRBD1 (5 bases). The CDR3 is 10 residues long. Germline V lookup: CDR1 SNHLY, CDR2 FYNNEI. V was cut by 7 bases and J by 8 bases, with 8 bases left in between.

The chain is built from TRBV5-5 and TRBJ2-1; D is possibly TRBD1 (6 bases). CDR3 size: 14 residues. The germline V and J ends were trimmed by 2 bases and 4 bases, with 10 bases remaining between them. Germline loops: CDR1 SGHKS, CDR2 YYEKEE (reference sequence). The CDR3 DNA sequence: TGTGCCAGCAGCTTACAGGGACCATACAATGAGCAGTTCTTC. As protein: CASSLQGPYNEQFF.

This clonotype has ten or more counts. V gene TRBV6-2 or TRBV6-3 combines with J gene TRBJ2-7; 10 bases are shared with TRBD1. From germline, CDR1 is MNHEY and CDR2 SVGEGT. CDR3 length: 13 residues. V shed 7 bases, J shed 5 bases, and the junction held 5 bases outside the gene matches. CDR3 sequence (DNA): TGTGCCAGCACGGGGACAGGGGTCCACGAGCAGTACTTC. It specifies CASTGTGVHEQYF.